This T cell receptor beta chain was sequenced for a study of tumor-infiltrating lymphocytes in oesophageal squamous cell carcinoma. TCRdb independently ran MiXCR on the PCR reads; one entry per CDR3 protein. This table holds approximately 19,000 distinct CDR3 sequences, less than 55% found once. Germline loops: CDR1 SGHTA, CDR2 FQGNSA. CDR3 size: 17 residues. The rearrangement links TRBV7-2 to TRBJ2-6; TRBD2 aligns across 8 bases. The end of the DNA is better explained by TRBJ2-7, so the J call may be wrong. What was sequenced was normal esophageal tissue next to the tumor. This TCR derives from a female donor with esophageal squamous cell carcinoma. DNA for the CDR3: TGTGCCAGCAGCTTAGTATTGGGTGGAGCGGGAGTGTCCGAGCAGTACTTC. It is translated as CASSLVLGGAGVSEQYF.